This entry is about one TCR beta chain. Its antigen is currently not known. The sample holds no much larger clone one base away, and base qualities are not on file. This sample was included in a study of blood T cell repertoires in COVID-19 (dated by TCRdb to 2020 to 2022). Looking at the study overall: Samples covering the acute and convalescent phases of COVID-19 were provided by collaborators in the United States, Italy and Spain. Subjects who had been exposed to COVID-19, were actively infected with it, or had recovered from it provided the deeply sampled blood TCRbeta repertoires that made up the dataset. A de-identified subject ID, COVID-19 status, age in years and sex were almost always included in the sample metadata. The material from the prospective study consisted of cDNA or gDNA derived from T cells, B-cell-depleted T cells, or PBMCs. Samples came from the ongoing ImmuneRACE study (first 160 participants) plus 1,254 subjects from 6 global collaborators. The repertoires were released in a freely available public database intended as a resource for research on the immune response to SARS-CoV-2. Where HLA class I and class II types were available, the types were taken from metadata supplied by the sample provider, not from assay-based typing.

From the cysteine up to the phenylalanine, the CDR3 has a length of 18 residues. The sequence is cut down to CDR3 DNA, 54 bases in frame from base 1. V is cut back by 3 bases and J by 4 bases, with 13 bases in the junction unmatched. Via the germline V gene, CDR1 is KGHSH and CDR2 LQKENI. Collaborating institutions collected whole blood in K2EDTA tubes following their own protocols. For TCRbeta analysis, collaborator samples were shipped as frozen whole blood, as isolated PBMCs, or as DNA extracted from either sample type. TCRbeta CDR3 regions were amplified from genomic DNA by means of the immunoSEQ Assay, a bias-controlled multiplex PCR. Turning to the authors' computational methods: Nucleated cell counts per sample were estimated from amplification of reference gene primers within the assay. To quantify the absolute abundance of each unique TCRbeta CDR3 rearrangement, sequence reads were collapsed and filtered. For each sample, productive Simpson clonality was calculated as the square root of Simpson's diversity index over productive rearrangements. Held by TCRdb, this immuneACCESS table contains in-frame sequences only and omits some clones. Under half of the omission traces to an unresolved V gene where checked; the cause of the rest is unknown. V and J calls and clone size are copied from that table; D and trimming were computed from the DNA. The sample table holds 90,000 to 150,000 clones, of which roughly 80% were seen once. The ten largest clones add up to about 2.3% of the sample.

The research as a whole found: How much clinical and demographic metadata was included differed by source and by participant, and the metadata was provided uncurated.

This sequence uses TRBV18 and TRBJ1-5, with 9 bases matching TRBD1. The receptor was isolated from a man over 45 with acute or convalescent COVID-19. The source material was peripheral blood. The CDR3 reads CASSPSGQGYLLNQPQHF. Read as DNA, the sequence is TGTGCCAGCTCACCTTCTGGACAGGGGTACCTTCTTAATCAGCCCCAGCATTTT.